This entry features one T cell receptor (beta chain) sequence. The CDR3 spans 14 residues. With V trimmed by 6 bases and J by 8 bases, 4 bases remained unmatched. CDR1 SNHLY and CDR2 FYNNEI come from the germline V gene. This sample is part of a study of blood T cell repertoires in COVID-19. Study overall: Specimens from acute and convalescent COVID-19 originated in the United States, Italy and Spain.

In the study's own analysis: Quantification of nucleated cells was approximated via reference gene primer amplification. The method was immunoSEQ multiplex PCR; TCRdb's version includes in-frame clones alone and lacks a portion of them. The V and J calls and the clone size are those of that table, but D and trimming were determined from the DNA. The sample shows hundreds of thousands of clones, 80% to 90% of them seen only once. Everyone who took part was roughly 18 to 89 years old, and they came from about 23 US areas. Symptom resolution, clearance, or two negative PCRs marked the recovered donors of Cohort 3.

J is TRBJ1-6 and V is TRBV2; 10 nucleotides line up with TRBD1. The sequenced sample consisted of PBMCs or T cells enriched from blood (not recorded which). The origin of this receptor is a man between 18 and 35 years old who had recovered from COVID-19. The CDR3 bases are TGTGCCAGCAGGGGACAGGGGAAGTATTCACCCCTCCACTTT. Translating gives CASRGQGKYSPLHF.